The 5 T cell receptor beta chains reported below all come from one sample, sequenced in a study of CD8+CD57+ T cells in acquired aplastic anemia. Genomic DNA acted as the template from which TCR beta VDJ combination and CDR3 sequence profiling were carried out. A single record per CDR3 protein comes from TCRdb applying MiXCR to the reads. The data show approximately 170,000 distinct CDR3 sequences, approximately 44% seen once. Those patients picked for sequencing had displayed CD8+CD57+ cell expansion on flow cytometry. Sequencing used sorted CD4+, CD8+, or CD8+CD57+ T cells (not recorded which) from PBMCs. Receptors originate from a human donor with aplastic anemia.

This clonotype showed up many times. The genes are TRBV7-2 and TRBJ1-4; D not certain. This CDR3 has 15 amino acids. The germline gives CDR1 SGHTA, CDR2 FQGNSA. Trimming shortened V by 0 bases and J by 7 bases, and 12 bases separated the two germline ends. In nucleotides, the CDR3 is TGTGCCAGCAGCTTAGCGGCAGATCGGGGTGAAAAACTGTTTTTT. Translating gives CASSLAADRGEKLFF.

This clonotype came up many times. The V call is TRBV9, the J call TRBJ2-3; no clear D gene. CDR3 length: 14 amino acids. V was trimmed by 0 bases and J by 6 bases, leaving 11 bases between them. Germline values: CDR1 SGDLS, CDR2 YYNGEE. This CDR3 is CASSVGVGSDTQYF. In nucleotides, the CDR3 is TGTGCCAGCAGCGTAGGAGTGGGATCCGATACGCAGTATTTT.

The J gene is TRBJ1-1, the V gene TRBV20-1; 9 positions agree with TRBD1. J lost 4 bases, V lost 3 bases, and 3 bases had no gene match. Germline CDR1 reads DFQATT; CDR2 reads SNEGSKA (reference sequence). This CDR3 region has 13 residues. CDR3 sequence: CSARGQGGTEAFF. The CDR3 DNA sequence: TGCAGTGCTAGGGGACAGGGAGGCACTGAAGCTTTCTTT.

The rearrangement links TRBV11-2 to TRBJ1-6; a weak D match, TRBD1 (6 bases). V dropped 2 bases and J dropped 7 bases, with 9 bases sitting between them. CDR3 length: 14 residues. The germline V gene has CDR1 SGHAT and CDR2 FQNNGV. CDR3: CASSLTGPNSPLHF. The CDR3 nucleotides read TGTGCCAGCAGCTTAACAGGGCCCAATTCACCCCTCCACTTT.

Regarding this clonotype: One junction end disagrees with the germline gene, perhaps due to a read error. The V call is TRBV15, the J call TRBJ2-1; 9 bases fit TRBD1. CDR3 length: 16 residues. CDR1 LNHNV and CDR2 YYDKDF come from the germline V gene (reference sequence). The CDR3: CATSREGTGLYNGQFF. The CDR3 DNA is TGTGCCACCAGCAGAGAAGGGACAGGGTTATACAATGGGCAGTTCTTC.